This TCR beta chain appears in the sequencing data of a study of T cell responses to AZD1222 COVID-19 vaccine. For the study at large: Analyses pooled second doses at about 4 or about 12 weeks. Overall study results and limits: Spike-specific TCRs gained breadth and depth after people received two AZD1222 doses. At study baseline, merely six AZD1222 recipients were seropositive.

As concerns this clone: The antigen is unknown.

Here immunoSEQ multiplex PCR was the method, and the copy in TCRdb shows in-frame clones only, minus some. This sample has fewer than 200,000 clones, with approximately 86% found just once. The sequencing here drew on peripheral blood, taken on day 0 of AZD1222 vaccination. This receptor was identified in an adult in good health.

Here the CDR3 reads CASSPRLAGNTDTQYF. The CDR3 DNA sequence: TGTGCCAGCAGCCCTCGACTAGCGGGAAACACAGATACGCAGTATTTT. The J gene is TRBJ2-3, the V gene TRBV9; 11 bases align to TRBD2. Germline assignment: CDR1 SGDLS and CDR2 YYNGEE. This CDR3 comprises 16 residues. J was trimmed by 2 bases and V by 4 bases; bases with no gene match: 6.